The T cell receptor (beta chain) described here comes from a study of blood T cell repertoires in COVID-19. Looking at the study overall: Nucleic acid was either cDNA or gDNA, and it came from T cells, B-cell-depleted T cells, or PBMCs.

Sequenced by immunoSEQ multiplex PCR; TCRdb stores in-frame clones only, minus some. In the table there are around 240,000 clones, roughly 82% of which are singletons. The CDR3 length is 14 residues. CDR1 and CDR2 (germline): SGHTA, FQGNSA. J lost 6 bases, V lost 0 bases, and 4 bases had no gene match. In its sample, this clone was seen a few times. The sequencing sample was made of peripheral blood. The TCR was taken from a woman aged 40 to 50 who had recovered from COVID-19. The J gene is TRBJ2-7, the V gene TRBV7-2, with 8 bases aligning to TRBD1. The CDR3 loop reads CASSLATGVGEQYF. CDR3 coding DNA: TGTGCCAGCAGCTTAGCGACAGGGGTGGGCGAGCAGTACTTC.